This is a list of T cell receptor beta chains from one sample in a study of blood T cell repertoires in COVID-19. The data were produced by immunoSEQ multiplex PCR, yet TCRdb's version contains in-frame clones alone and is incomplete. This table holds under 300,000 clones, around 90% found once. The sequencing sample was made of peripheral blood. The source of these receptors is a woman aged 35 to 49 who had recovered from COVID-19. CDR3s include the opening cysteine and the closing phenylalanine or tryptophan. The order of the fields is V gene, clone size, CDR3 length, D gene, J gene, CDR3 DNA, CDR3 protein. A D gene is named only where the DNA matches it firmly. Size values are once, few and many counts, or a class for expanded clones, and some rows have none.

TRBV27	NA	17	TRBD2	TRBJ2-4	TGTGCCAGCATTCCCGGGGGAGGGCCACAAGCCAAAAACATTCAGTACTTC	CASIPGGGPQAKNIQYF
TRBV18	NA	17	TRBD1	TRBJ2-7	TGTGCCAGCTCGCCCGGGACAGGGGGCCGGTGGACCTACGAGCAGTACTTC	CASSPGTGGRWTYEQYF
TRBV6-6	few	20	TRBD2	TRBJ2-1	TGTGCCAGCAGCTCCCCCCCGCTAGCGGGAGGACAGAGGGGTCACAATGAGCAGTTCTTC	CASSSPPLAGGQRGHNEQFF
TRBV7-9	NA	15	TRBD2	TRBJ2-7	TGTGCCAGCAGCTTAGTTGGGACTAGCGGCTACGAGCAGTACTTC	CASSLVGTSGYEQYF
TRBV7-2	NA	16	NA	TRBJ1-3	TGTGCCAGCAGCTTAGCGGGGCCGGGCGCTGGAAACACCATATATTTT	CASSLAGPGAGNTIYF
TRBV18	once	14	NA	TRBJ1-4	TGTGCCAGCTCACCAGCCCAGACTAATGAAAAACTGTTTTTT	CASSPAQTNEKLFF
TRBV6-2/TRBV6-3	few	13	NA	TRBJ2-7	TGTGCCAGCAGTCCCGCAGGGGTTCGCGAGCAGTACTTC	CASSPAGVREQYF
TRBV14	NA	13	TRBD2	TRBJ2-3	TGTGCCAGCAGCCAAGTCCTAGCGGGTACGCAGTATTTT	CASSQVLAGTQYF
TRBV7-3	NA	13	NA	TRBJ1-2	TGTGCCAGCAGCCCAGGTGGGGGGGTTGGCTACACCTTC	CASSPGGGVGYTF
TRBV18	NA	19	TRBD1	TRBJ1-3	TGTGCCAGCTCACCTGGTTCCTGGACAGGGCCCCGCTCTGGAAACACCATATATTTT	CASSPGSWTGPRSGNTIYF
TRBV5-4	NA	16	TRBD1	TRBJ1-3	TGTGCCAGCAGCTTGGTGGGGACAGTCTCTGGAAACACCATATATTTT	CASSLVGTVSGNTIYF
TRBV6-2/TRBV6-3	NA	16	TRBD2	TRBJ2-1	TGTGCCAGCAGTCCCCCCGGACTAGCGGGAGTCGGGGAGCAGTTCTTC	CASSPPGLAGVGEQFF
TRBV5-1	NA	13	NA	TRBJ1-2	TGCGCCAGCAGCTTTCCCCTACCCGATGGCTACACCTTC	CASSFPLPDGYTF
TRBV5-8	NA	15	TRBD1	TRBJ1-2	TGTGCCAGCAGCCCGGGGACAGGGGGAAACTATGGCTACACCTTC	CASSPGTGGNYGYTF
TRBV18	NA	20	NA	TRBJ2-2	TGTGCCAGCTCACCACTCCTGATGGGGTGGCGCGGAGGCCCCCCCGGGGAGCTGTTTTTT	CASSPLLMGWRGGPPGELFF
TRBV2	NA	16	TRBD2	TRBJ2-2	TGTGCCAGCAGCCAGACTAGCGGGAGGGCCCACGGGGAGCTGTTTTTT	CASSQTSGRAHGELFF
TRBV4-1	NA	15	TRBD1	TRBJ1-2	TGCGCCAGCAGCCCCCGGGACAGGGCTAACTATGGCTACACCTTC	CASSPRDRANYGYTF
TRBV6-6	NA	13	NA	TRBJ1-1	TGTGCCAGCAGTTACAACAGGAACACTGAAGCTTTCTTT	CASSYNRNTEAFF
TRBV9	NA	14	NA	TRBJ2-1	TGTGCCAGCAGCGCACGACTAACCTACAATGAGCAGTTCTTC	CASSARLTYNEQFF
TRBV5-8	NA	14	NA	TRBJ1-3	TGTGCCAGCTTCGACAGTCACTCTGGAAACACCATATATTTT	CASFDSHSGNTIYF
TRBV5-1	NA	18	TRBD2	TRBJ2-2	TGCGCCAGCAGCTTGGCCCCGACTAGCGGGGCCAACACCGGGGAGCTGTTTTTT	CASSLAPTSGANTGELFF
TRBV11-2	once	13	NA	TRBJ1-5	TGTGCCAGCAGCTTAGGAGCCAATCAGCCCCAGCATTTT	CASSLGANQPQHF
TRBV7-6	NA	16	TRBD1	TRBJ2-2	TGTGCCAGCAGCTTAGGGGCCACAGGGGACACCGGGGAGCTGTTTTTT	CASSLGATGDTGELFF
TRBV5-1	NA	16	TRBD2	TRBJ2-5	TGCGCCAGCACCCAGGGGGTAGCGGGAGCGATGGAGACCCAGTACTTC	CASTQGVAGAMETQYF
TRBV9	NA	17	TRBD2	TRBJ2-3	TGTGCCAGCAGCGTGGGGACTAGCGGGAGTTTTACAGATACGCAGTATTTT	CASSVGTSGSFTDTQYF
TRBV6-2/TRBV6-3	NA	17	NA	TRBJ2-1	TGTGCCAGCAGTTCCTCGTGGGGGGTGGGCTCCTACAATGAGCAGTTCTTC	CASSSSWGVGSYNEQFF
TRBV5-5	NA	14	NA	TRBJ2-1	TGTGCCAGCAGCTTGTCGATGGGGGCGGATGAGCAGTTCTTC	CASSLSMGADEQFF
TRBV6-5	NA	15	TRBD2	TRBJ2-3	TGTGCCTCCTCGTGGGGTAGCGGGAGCACAGATACGCAGTATTTT	CASSWGSGSTDTQYF
TRBV24-1	once	16	NA	TRBJ2-7	TGTGCCACCAGTGCACCTTCCGGGCAGGGTTCCTACGAGCAGTACTTC	CATSAPSGQGSYEQYF
TRBV10-3	NA	12	NA	TRBJ2-7	TGTGCCATCAGTGGTCGGGAGAGCGAGCAGTACTTC	CAISGRESEQYF
TRBV5-8	NA	14	NA	TRBJ2-1	TGTGCCAGCAGCTTGGGACACTCCTACAATGAGCAGTTCTTC	CASSLGHSYNEQFF
TRBV6-2/TRBV6-3	NA	17	TRBD2	TRBJ2-3	TGTGCCAGCAGTTACCGGACTAGCGGGCGTAGCACAGATACGCAGTATTTT	CASSYRTSGRSTDTQYF
TRBV19	NA	12	TRBD2	TRBJ2-2	TGTGCCAGTAGTCCCCGACTAGCGGGGCTGTTTTTT	CASSPRLAGLFF
TRBV11-2	once	13	NA	TRBJ2-3	TGTGCCAGCAGCTTACTCGCCAGGGATACGCAGTATTTT	CASSLLARDTQYF
TRBV5-5	NA	13	TRBD1	TRBJ1-2	TGTGCCAGCAGCCAGAACAGGGGCTATGGCTACACCTTC	CASSQNRGYGYTF
TRBV5-1	once	14	NA	TRBJ2-7	TGCGCCAGCAGCCCGGGTCACAGGGACAACGAGCAGTACTTC	CASSPGHRDNEQYF
TRBV7-9	NA	13	TRBD1	TRBJ1-2	TGTGCCAGCAGCTTAGGGGGCGGGGACAGAACCACCTTC	CASSLGGGDRTTF
TRBV11-2	NA	16	NA	TRBJ1-6	TGTGCCAGCAGCTTTGGGCCGCGTTTACATAATTCACCCCTCCACTTT	CASSFGPRLHNSPLHF